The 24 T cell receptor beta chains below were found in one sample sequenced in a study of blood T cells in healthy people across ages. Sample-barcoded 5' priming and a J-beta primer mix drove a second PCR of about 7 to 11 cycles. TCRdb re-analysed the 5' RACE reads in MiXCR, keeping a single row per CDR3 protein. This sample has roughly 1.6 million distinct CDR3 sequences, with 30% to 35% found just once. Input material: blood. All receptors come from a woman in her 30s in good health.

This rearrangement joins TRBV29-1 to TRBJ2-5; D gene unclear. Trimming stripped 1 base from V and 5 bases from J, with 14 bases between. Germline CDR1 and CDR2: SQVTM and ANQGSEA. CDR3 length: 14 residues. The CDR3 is CSVEVPQRGETQYF. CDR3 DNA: TGCAGCGTTGAAGTTCCACAGCGAGGTGAGACCCAGTACTTC.

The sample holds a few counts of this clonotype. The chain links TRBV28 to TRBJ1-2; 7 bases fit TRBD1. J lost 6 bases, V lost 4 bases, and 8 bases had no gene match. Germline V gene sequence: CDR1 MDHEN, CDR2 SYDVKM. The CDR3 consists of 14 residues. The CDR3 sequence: CASSSTGLVNGYTF. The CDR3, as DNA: TGTGCCAGCAGTTCGACAGGGTTGGTCAATGGCTACACCTTC.

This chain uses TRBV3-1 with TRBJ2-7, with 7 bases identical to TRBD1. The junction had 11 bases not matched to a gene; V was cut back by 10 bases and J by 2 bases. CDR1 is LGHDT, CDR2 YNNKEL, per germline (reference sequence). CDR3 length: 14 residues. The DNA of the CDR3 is TGTGCCAACAGTCCGGACAGGATGGCCTACGAGCAGTACTTC. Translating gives CANSPDRMAYEQYF.

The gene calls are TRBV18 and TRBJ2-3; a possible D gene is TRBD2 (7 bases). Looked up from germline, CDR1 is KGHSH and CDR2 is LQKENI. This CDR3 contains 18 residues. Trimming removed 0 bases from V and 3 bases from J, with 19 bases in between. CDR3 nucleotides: TGTGCCAGCTCACCACCGGGGGGGCAAGATCGGAGGACAGATACGCAGTATTTT. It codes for CASSPPGGQDRRTDTQYF.

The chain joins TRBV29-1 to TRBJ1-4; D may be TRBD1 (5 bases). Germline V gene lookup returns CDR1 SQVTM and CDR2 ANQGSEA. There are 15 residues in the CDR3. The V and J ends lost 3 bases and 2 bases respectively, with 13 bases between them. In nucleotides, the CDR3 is TGCAGCGTTGATGTCGGGGGTGGCACTAATGAAAAACTGTTTTTT. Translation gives CSVDVGGGTNEKLFF.

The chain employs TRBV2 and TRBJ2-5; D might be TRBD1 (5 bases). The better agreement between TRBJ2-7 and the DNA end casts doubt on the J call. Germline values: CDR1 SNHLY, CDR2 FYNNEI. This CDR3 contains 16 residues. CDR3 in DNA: TGTGCCAGCAGTCGCCGACAGTCCCCGGACCCCTACGAGCAGTACTTC. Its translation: CASSRRQSPDPYEQYF.

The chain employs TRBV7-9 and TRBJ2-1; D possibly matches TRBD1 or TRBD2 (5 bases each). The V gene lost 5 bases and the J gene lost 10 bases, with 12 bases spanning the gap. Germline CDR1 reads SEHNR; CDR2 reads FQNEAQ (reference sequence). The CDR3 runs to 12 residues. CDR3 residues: CASSPRWGEQFF. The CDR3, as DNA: TGTGCCAGCAGCCCCCGGTGGGGGGAGCAGTTCTTC. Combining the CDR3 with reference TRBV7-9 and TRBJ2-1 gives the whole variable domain DTGVSQNPRHKITKRGQNVTFRCDPISEHNRLYWYRQTLGQGPEFLTYFQNEAQLEKSRLLSDRFSAERPKGSFSTLEIQRTEQGDSAMYLCASSPRWGEQFFGPGTRLTVL.

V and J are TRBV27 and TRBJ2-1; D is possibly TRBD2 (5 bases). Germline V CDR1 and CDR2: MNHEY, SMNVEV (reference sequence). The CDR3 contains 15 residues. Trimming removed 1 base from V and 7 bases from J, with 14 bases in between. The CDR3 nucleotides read TGTGCCAGCAGTTTATATGGTTGGGAGAGGAATGAGCAGTTCTTC. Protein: CASSLYGWERNEQFF.

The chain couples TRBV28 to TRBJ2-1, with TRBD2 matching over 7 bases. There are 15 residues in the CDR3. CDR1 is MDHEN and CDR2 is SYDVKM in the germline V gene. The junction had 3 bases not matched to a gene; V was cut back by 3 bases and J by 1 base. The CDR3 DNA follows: TGTGCCAGCAGTTTGCGGGGGTGGTCCTACAATGAGCAGTTCTTC. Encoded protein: CASSLRGWSYNEQFF.

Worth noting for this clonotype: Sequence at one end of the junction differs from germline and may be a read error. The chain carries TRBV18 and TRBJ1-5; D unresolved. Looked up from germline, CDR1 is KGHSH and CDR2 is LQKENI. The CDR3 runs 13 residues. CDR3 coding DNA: TGTGTCAGCTCACCAAGACTCAATCAGCCCCAGCATTTT. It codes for CVSSPRLNQPQHF. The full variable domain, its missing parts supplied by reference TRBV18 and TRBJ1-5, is NAGVMQNPRHLVRRRGQEARLRCSPMKGHSHVYWYRQLPEEGLKFMVYLQKENIIDESGMPKERFSAEFPKEGPSILRIQQVVRGDSAAYFCVSSPRLNQPQHFGDGTRLSIL.

DNA of the CDR3: TGTGCCAGCAGCGAGCGGGACCGACGGACGGAGCAGTACTTC. It translates to CASSERDRRTEQYF. V is TRBV13 and J is TRBJ2-5; 7 bases map to TRBD2. With 5 bases clipped from V and 11 bases from J, the junction kept 14 bases outside the gene matches. The CDR3 extends over 14 amino acids. Germline CDR1 and CDR2: PRHDT and FYEKMQ (reference sequence).

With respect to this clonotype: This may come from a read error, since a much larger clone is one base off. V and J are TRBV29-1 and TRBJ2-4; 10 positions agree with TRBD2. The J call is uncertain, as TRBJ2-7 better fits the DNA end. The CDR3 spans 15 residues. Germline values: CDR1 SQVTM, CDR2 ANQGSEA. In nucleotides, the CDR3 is TGCAGCGTTGGAACGCTAGCGGGAGTATTGGGCGAGCAGTACTTC. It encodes CSVGTLAGVLGEQYF.

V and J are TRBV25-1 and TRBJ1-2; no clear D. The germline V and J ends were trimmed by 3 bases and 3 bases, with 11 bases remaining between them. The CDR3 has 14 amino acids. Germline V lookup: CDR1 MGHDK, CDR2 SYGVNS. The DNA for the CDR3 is TGTGCCAGCAGTGACTCAGAGTCGGACTATGGCTACACCTTC. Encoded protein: CASSDSESDYGYTF.

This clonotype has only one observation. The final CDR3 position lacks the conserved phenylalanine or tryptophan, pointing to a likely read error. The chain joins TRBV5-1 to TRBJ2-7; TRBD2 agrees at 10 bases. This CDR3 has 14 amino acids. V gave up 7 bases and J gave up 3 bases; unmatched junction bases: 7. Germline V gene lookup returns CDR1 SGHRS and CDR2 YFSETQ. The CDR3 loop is CASRRASGGYEQYL. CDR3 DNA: TGCGCCAGCCGTCGGGCTAGCGGGGGCTACGAGCAGTACTTA.

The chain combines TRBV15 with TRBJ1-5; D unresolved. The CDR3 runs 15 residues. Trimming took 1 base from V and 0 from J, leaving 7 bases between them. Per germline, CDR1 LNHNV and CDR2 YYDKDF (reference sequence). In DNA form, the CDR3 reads TGTGCCACCAGCAGAGGAAGGTATAGCAATCAGCCCCAGCATTTT. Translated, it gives CATSRGRYSNQPQHF.

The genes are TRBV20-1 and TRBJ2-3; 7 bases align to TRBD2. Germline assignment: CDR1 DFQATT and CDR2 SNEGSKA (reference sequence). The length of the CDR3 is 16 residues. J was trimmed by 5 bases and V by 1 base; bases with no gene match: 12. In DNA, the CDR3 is TGCAGTGCTAGAGTCCCGGGACTACGAATCATAGATACGCAGTATTTT. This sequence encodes CSARVPGLRIIDTQYF.

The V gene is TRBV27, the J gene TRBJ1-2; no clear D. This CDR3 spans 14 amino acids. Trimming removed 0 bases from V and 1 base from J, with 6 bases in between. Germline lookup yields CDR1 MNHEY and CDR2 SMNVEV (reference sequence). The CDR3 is CASSLSTSNYGYTF. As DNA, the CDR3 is TGTGCCAGCAGTTTATCCACCAGTAACTATGGCTACACCTTC.

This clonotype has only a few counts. The CDR3 sequence is CASSFSGGSEAFF. The DNA of the CDR3 is TGTGCCAGCAGTTTTTCAGGGGGGTCTGAAGCTTTCTTT. V is TRBV12-3 or TRBV12-4 and J is TRBJ1-1, with 7 bases fitting TRBD1. V shed 3 bases and J 6 bases; nucleotides not matched to a gene: 4. CDR3 length: 13 residues.

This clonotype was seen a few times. Here the CDR3 DNA reads TGCAGTGCTAGGGCCGGGGAGCCTTTTAGCACAGATACGCAGTATTTT. Translated: CSARAGEPFSTDTQYF. The chain uses TRBV20-1 and TRBJ2-3, with TRBD2 as a possible D gene (5 bases). CDR1 DFQATT and CDR2 SNEGSKA come from the germline V gene (reference sequence). The V gene lost 3 bases and the J gene lost 0 bases, with 16 bases spanning the gap. This CDR3 has 16 amino acids.

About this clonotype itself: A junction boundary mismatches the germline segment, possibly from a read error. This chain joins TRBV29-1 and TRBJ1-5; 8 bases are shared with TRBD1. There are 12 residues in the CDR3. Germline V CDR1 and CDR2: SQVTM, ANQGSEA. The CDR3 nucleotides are TGCCGCGTTGGACAGGGAGGGCAGCCCCAGCATTTT. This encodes CRVGQGGQPQHF.

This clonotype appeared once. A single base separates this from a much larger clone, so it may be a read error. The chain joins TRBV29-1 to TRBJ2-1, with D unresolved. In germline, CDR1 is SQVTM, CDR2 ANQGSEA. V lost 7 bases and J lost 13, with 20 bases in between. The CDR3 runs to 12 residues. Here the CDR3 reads CSGLDGQETQFF. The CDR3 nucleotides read TGCAGCGGGTTGGACGGGCAAGAGACCCAGTTCTTC.

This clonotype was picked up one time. CDR3: CSARDRGGTLPTHSYNEQFF. CDR3 coding DNA: TGCAGTGCTAGAGATAGGGGAGGGACCTTACCCACCCACTCCTACAATGAGCAGTTCTTC. The chain carries TRBV20-1 and TRBJ2-1, with 7 bases fitting TRBD2. The V gene's germline CDR1 is DFQATT and CDR2 SNEGSKA (reference sequence). With V trimmed by 0 bases and J by 0 bases, 17 bases remained unmatched. The CDR3 consists of 20 residues.

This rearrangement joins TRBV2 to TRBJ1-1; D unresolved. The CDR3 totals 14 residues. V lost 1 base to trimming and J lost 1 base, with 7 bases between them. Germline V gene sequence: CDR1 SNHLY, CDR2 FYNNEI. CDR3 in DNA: TGTGCCAGCAGTGAAGAGAGAAAGAACACTGAAGCTTTCTTT. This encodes CASSEERKNTEAFF.

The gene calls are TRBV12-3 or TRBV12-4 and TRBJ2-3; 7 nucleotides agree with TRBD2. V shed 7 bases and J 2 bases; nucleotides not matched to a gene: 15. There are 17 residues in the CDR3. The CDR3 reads CASTLGGQRGYTDTQYF. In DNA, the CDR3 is TGTGCCAGCACCCTCGGCGGGCAGCGGGGATACACAGATACGCAGTATTTT.